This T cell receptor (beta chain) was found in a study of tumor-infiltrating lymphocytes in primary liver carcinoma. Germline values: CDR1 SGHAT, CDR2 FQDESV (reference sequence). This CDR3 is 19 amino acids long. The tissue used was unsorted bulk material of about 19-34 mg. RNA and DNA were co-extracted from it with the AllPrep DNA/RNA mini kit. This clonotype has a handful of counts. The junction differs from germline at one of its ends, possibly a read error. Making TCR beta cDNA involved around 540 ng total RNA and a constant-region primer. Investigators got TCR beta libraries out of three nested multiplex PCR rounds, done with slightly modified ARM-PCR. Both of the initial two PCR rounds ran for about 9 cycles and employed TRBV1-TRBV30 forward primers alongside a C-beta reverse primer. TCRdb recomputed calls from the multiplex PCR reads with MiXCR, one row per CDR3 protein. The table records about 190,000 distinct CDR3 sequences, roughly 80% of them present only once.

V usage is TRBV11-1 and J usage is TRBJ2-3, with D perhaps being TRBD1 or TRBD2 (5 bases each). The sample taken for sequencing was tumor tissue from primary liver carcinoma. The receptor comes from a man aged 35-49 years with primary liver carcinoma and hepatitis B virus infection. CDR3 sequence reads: CTSSSGGSSVGARTDTQYF. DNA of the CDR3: TGTACCAGCAGCTCTGGGGGAAGCTCAGTTGGGGCCCGCACAGATACGCAGTATTTT.